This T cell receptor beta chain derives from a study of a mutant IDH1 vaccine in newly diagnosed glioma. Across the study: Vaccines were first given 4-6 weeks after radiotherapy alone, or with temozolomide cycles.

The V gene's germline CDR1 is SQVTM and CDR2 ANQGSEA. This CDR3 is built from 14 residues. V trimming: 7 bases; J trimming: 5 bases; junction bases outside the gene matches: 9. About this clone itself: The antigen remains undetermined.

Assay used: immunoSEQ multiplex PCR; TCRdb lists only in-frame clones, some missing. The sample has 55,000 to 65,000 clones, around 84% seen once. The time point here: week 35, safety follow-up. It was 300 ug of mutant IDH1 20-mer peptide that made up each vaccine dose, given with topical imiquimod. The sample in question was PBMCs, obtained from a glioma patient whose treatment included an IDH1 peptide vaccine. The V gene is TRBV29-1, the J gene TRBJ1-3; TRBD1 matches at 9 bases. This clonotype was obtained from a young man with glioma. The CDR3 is CSARGQGRRNTIYF. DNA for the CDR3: TGCAGCGCCCGCGGACAGGGGAGACGAAACACCATATATTTT.